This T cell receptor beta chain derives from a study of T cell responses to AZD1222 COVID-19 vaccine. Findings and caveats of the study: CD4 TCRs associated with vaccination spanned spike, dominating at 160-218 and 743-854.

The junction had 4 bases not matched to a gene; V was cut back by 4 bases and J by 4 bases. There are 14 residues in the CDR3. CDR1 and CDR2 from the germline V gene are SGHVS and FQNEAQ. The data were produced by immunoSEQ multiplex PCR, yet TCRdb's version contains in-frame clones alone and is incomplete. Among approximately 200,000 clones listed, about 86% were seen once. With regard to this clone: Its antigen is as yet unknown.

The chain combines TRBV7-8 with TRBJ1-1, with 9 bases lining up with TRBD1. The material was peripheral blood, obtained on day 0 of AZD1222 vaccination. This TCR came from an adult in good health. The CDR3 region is CASSSGQGPTEAFF. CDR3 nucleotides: TGTGCCAGCAGCTCCGGACAGGGGCCCACTGAAGCTTTCTTT.